The 25 T cell receptor beta chains given below trace back to one sample, sequenced in a study of radiation and T cells in renal cell carcinoma. Sequenced by immunoSEQ multiplex PCR; TCRdb stores in-frame clones only, minus some. Of approximately 14,000 clones in the sample, around three fifths were seen once. Stated treatment: 15 Gy SBRT to primary tumor, nephrectomy 4 weeks later. Sequenced here: tumor tissue, sampled from a patient whose treatment included radiotherapy and nephrectomy. The receptors were sampled from a woman in her 70s with renal cell carcinoma.

The rearrangement joins TRBV6-1 to TRBJ2-1; D remains ambiguous. Germline-derived CDR1 and CDR2 are MNHNS and SASEGT. Between the trimmed V and J ends, which lost 7 bases and 9 bases, there was a span of 16 bases. The CDR3 runs to 13 residues. CDR3 nucleotides: TGTGCCAGCATTGTCCTAAATGATGCTGAGCAGTTCTTC. This sequence encodes CASIVLNDAEQFF.

This clone was seen a single time. The chain combines TRBV15 with TRBJ2-7; 9 bases are shared with TRBD1. The length of the CDR3 is 16 residues. The germline CDR1 and CDR2 sequences are LNHNV and YYDKDF (reference sequence). V gave up 5 bases and J gave up 6 bases; unmatched junction bases: 14. CDR3: CATSAPAQGARPEQYF. CDR3 sequence (DNA): TGTGCCACCAGCGCCCCTGCACAGGGGGCCAGACCCGAGCAGTACTTC.

This clone showed up just a few times. The chain has TRBV5-1 and TRBJ1-5; D remains unclear. Germline V gives CDR1 SGHRS, CDR2 YFSETQ. The CDR3 covers 14 residues. The germline V and J ends were trimmed by 0 bases and 1 base, with 5 bases remaining between them. The DNA of the CDR3 is TGCGCCAGCAGCTTGGCAGGCAGCAATCAGCCCCAGCATTTT. Translated: CASSLAGSNQPQHF.

In its sample, this clone was seen a few times. The V call is TRBV7-9, the J call TRBJ1-2; TRBD1 matches 8 bases. The CDR3 is made up of 17 amino acids. Germline CDR1 and CDR2: SEHNR and FQNEAQ (reference sequence). The junction had 15 bases not matched to a gene; V was cut back by 5 bases and J by 4 bases. This CDR3 reads CASSPPPGQGDLYGYTF. DNA of the CDR3: TGTGCCAGCAGCCCCCCGCCAGGACAGGGAGACCTCTATGGCTACACCTTC.

J is TRBJ1-2 and V is TRBV6-5; 10 bases align to TRBD1. Germline V lookup: CDR1 MNHEY, CDR2 SVGAGI. Losses at the gene ends were 6 bases for V and 4 bases for J; bases not matched to a gene: 8. CDR3 length: 15 amino acids. Here the CDR3 reads CASRPGTGVSYGYTF. The CDR3 bases are TGTGCCAGCAGGCCCGGGACAGGGGTTTCCTATGGCTACACCTTC.

Only a few counts were recorded for this clone. The V and J genes are TRBV6-5 and TRBJ2-2; TRBD1 matches 10 bases. Germline assignment: CDR1 MNHEY and CDR2 SVGAGI. The CDR3 has 14 residues. J gave up 5 bases and V 10 bases, and 7 bases lay outside the gene matches. CDR3 sequence (DNA): TGTGCCATCGAGGACAGGGGGTTTACCGGGGAGCTGTTTTTT. It specifies CAIEDRGFTGELFF.

The chain carries TRBV21-1 and TRBJ2-7. TRBV21-1 is reported as a pseudogene. This CDR3 spans 11 amino acids. The CDR3 sequence is CASKGMIEQYF. Written as DNA, the CDR3 is TGTGCCAGCAAAGGGATGATCGAGCAGTACTTC.

This clone turned up a few times. V and J are TRBV18 and TRBJ2-7; D is tentatively TRBD1 or TRBD2 (5 bases each). Trimming shortened V by 5 bases and J by 3 bases, and 11 bases separated the two germline ends. The germline V gene has CDR1 KGHSH and CDR2 LQKENI. This CDR3 region has 13 residues. For the CDR3, the DNA is TGTGCCAGCTCAGGGGTGGGGGTCTACGAGCAGTACTTC. The encoded protein is CASSGVGVYEQYF. The full variable domain, in which reference TRBV18 and TRBJ2-7 provide the parts outside the CDR3, is NAGVMQNPRHLVRRRGQEARLRCSPMKGHSHVYWYRQLPEEGLKFMVYLQKENIIDESGMPKERFSAEFPKEGPSILRIQQVVRGDSAAYFCASSGVGVYEQYFGPGTRLTVT.

The chain has TRBV7-2 and TRBJ2-7, with TRBD1 as a possible D gene (6 bases). Germline CDR1 reads SGHTA; CDR2 reads FQGNSA. This CDR3 is built from 15 residues. The germline V and J ends were trimmed by 4 bases and 6 bases, with 19 bases remaining between them. The CDR3: CASSYTYRVEGEQYF. DNA for the CDR3: TGTGCCAGCAGCTACACTTACAGGGTGGAAGGCGAGCAGTACTTC.

This clone was found a few times. The chain carries TRBV30 and TRBJ2-5; perhaps TRBD1 as D (5 bases). V was clipped by 4 bases and J by 5 bases, with 11 bases between them. The CDR3 has 12 amino acids. In germline, CDR1 is GTSNPN, CDR2 SVGIG (reference sequence). CDR3 residues: CAWNQGHETQYF. The CDR3 region has the DNA TGTGCCTGGAACCAGGGTCACGAGACCCAGTACTTC. Complete variable domain (other parts from reference TRBV30 and TRBJ2-5): SQTIHQWPATLVQPVGSPLSLECTVEGTSNPNLYWYRQAAGRGLQLLFYSVGIGQISSEVPQNLSASRPQDRQFILSSKKLLLSDSGFYLCAWNQGHETQYFGPGTRLLVL.

The chain employs TRBV27 and TRBJ2-3; 8 bases agree with TRBD2. The CDR3 runs 15 residues. The junction had 5 bases not matched to a gene; V was cut back by 3 bases and J by 3 bases. CDR1 MNHEY and CDR2 SMNVEV come from the germline V gene (reference sequence). This CDR3 reads CASSFMVAGTDTQYF. In DNA, the CDR3 is TGTGCCAGCAGTTTTATGGTAGCGGGAACAGATACGCAGTATTTT.

Only one count was recorded for this clone. This chain uses TRBV18 with TRBJ2-4; D is uncertain. The germline gives CDR1 KGHSH, CDR2 LQKENI. The CDR3 totals 13 residues. V lost 1 base and J lost 8, with 9 bases in between. In nucleotides, the CDR3 is TGTGCCAGCTCACCACAGGGTTGGGACATTCAGTACTTC. Amino acid sequence: CASSPQGWDIQYF.

The chain links TRBV4-1 to TRBJ2-7, with 9 bases identical to TRBD2. V was pared by 4 bases and J by 0 bases, with 7 bases of the junction left unmatched. The CDR3 sequence is 16 residues long. Germline V gene lookup returns CDR1 MGHRA and CDR2 YSYEKL. CDR3: CASSPRQTSGSYEQYF. CDR3 in DNA: TGCGCCAGCAGCCCCCGCCAGACTAGCGGCTCCTACGAGCAGTACTTC.

The rearrangement joins TRBV16 to TRBJ2-7; 7 bases map to TRBD1. Germline CDR1 KGHSY, CDR2 FQNENV. V lost 4 bases and J lost 0; bases outside the gene matches: 3. The CDR3 runs to 14 residues. This CDR3 is CASSLRQGSYEQYF. The CDR3 region has the DNA TGTGCCAGCAGCCTAAGACAGGGCTCCTACGAGCAGTACTTC.

The gene calls are TRBV9 and TRBJ2-2; a possible D gene is TRBD1 (5 bases). From germline, CDR1 is SGDLS and CDR2 YYNGEE. The CDR3 runs 15 residues. V was cut by 1 base and J by 4 bases, with 11 bases left in between. CDR3 sequence reads: CASSVLSQVTGELFF. The CDR3 DNA is TGTGCCAGCAGCGTACTATCACAGGTCACCGGGGAGCTGTTTTTT.

J is TRBJ2-5 and V is TRBV5-5, with D perhaps given as TRBD1 or TRBD2 (5 bases each). Germline V gives CDR1 SGHKS, CDR2 YYEKEE (reference sequence). Trimming stripped 4 bases from V and 2 bases from J, with 15 bases between. This CDR3 region has 15 residues. For the CDR3, the DNA is TGTGCCAGCAGCGTACCGGGACGGACTCAAGAGACCCAGTACTTC. As protein: CASSVPGRTQETQYF.

The chain carries TRBV5-1 and TRBJ1-3; D remains unclear. This CDR3 spans 16 amino acids. Germline-derived CDR1 and CDR2 are SGHRS and YFSETQ. Trimming removed 4 bases at V and 0 bases at J, with 14 bases between. CDR3 in amino acids: CASSKTALLSGNTIYF. The CDR3 coding sequence is TGCGCCAGCAGCAAGACGGCCCTTCTCTCTGGAAACACCATATATTTT.

This sequence joins TRBV19 and TRBJ2-3, with a possible D match to TRBD1 (6 bases). V was cut by 7 bases and J by 0 bases, with 11 bases left in between. The CDR3 has 14 residues. In germline, CDR1 is LNHDA, CDR2 SQIVND (reference sequence). The CDR3 nucleotides read TGTGCCAGTACCGAGGGGGTTAGCACAGATACGCAGTATTTT. Encoded protein: CASTEGVSTDTQYF.

V gene TRBV6-5 combines with J gene TRBJ1-1; D may be TRBD1 (5 bases). Germline V gives CDR1 MNHEY, CDR2 SVGAGI. The V end was cut by 2 bases, the J end by 2 bases, with 15 bases between. CDR3 length equals 16 residues. The CDR3 protein is CASSYAGQGGNTEAFF. In nucleotides, the CDR3 is TGTGCCAGCAGTTACGCGGGCCAGGGCGGAAACACTGAAGCTTTCTTT.

For the CDR3, the DNA is TGTGCCAGCAGCCCGAGTTCCGGGACCAATTACTACGAGCAGTACTTC. This codes for CASSPSSGTNYYEQYF. The chain links TRBV7-9 to TRBJ2-7; D might be TRBD1 or TRBD2, each matching 5 bases. The V end lost 5 bases, the J end lost 3 bases, and 20 bases lay between the germline ends. This CDR3 region has 16 residues. Germline V gene lookup returns CDR1 SEHNR and CDR2 FQNEAQ (reference sequence).

There are a few counts of this clone. The chain is built from TRBV7-7 and TRBJ2-1; the D is unclear. Germline assignment: CDR1 SSHAT and CDR2 FNYEAQ (reference sequence). The CDR3 spans 12 residues. V lost 5 bases, J lost 9 bases, and 11 bases lay in between. CDR3 sequence: CASSGQGGEQFF. DNA for the CDR3: TGTGCCAGCAGCGGTCAAGGCGGTGAGCAGTTCTTC.

The J gene is TRBJ2-7, the V gene TRBV9; 7 bases are shared with TRBD2. With 0 bases clipped from V and 5 bases from J, the junction kept 5 bases outside the gene matches. Germline V lookup: CDR1 SGDLS, CDR2 YYNGEE. The CDR3 loop spans 14 amino acids. CDR3 residues: CASSVVGGPHEQYF. In DNA, the CDR3 is TGTGCCAGCAGCGTAGTGGGAGGGCCCCACGAGCAGTACTTC.

This sequence joins TRBV30 and TRBJ2-5; no firm D call. Germline loops: CDR1 GTSNPN, CDR2 SVGIG (reference sequence). V was shortened by 4 bases and J by 4 bases, with 4 bases between the two germline ends. This CDR3 has 10 residues. DNA for the CDR3: TGTGCCTGGACTGGAGAGACCCAGTACTTC. Protein product: CAWTGETQYF.

This clone was seen only once. The V call is TRBV11-2, the J call TRBJ2-1, with 8 positions matching TRBD2. The CDR3 extends over 14 amino acids. Unmatched junction bases numbered 5, after V lost 3 bases and J lost 7 bases. Germline CDR1 SGHAT, CDR2 FQNNGV. The CDR3 protein is CASSFQRERNEQFF. For the CDR3, the DNA is TGTGCCAGCAGCTTCCAGCGGGAGAGGAATGAGCAGTTCTTC.

The chain carries TRBV7-9 and TRBJ1-1; unclear D gene. The V end was cut by 1 base, the J end by 3 bases, with 6 bases between. Germline CDR1 and CDR2: SEHNR and FQNEAQ (reference sequence). The CDR3 covers 13 residues. The CDR3 region is CASSLGVYTEAFF. The CDR3 DNA sequence: TGTGCCAGCAGCTTAGGAGTGTACACTGAAGCTTTCTTT. Supplemented by reference TRBV7-9 and TRBJ1-1, the full variable domain reads DTGVSQNPRHKITKRGQNVTFRCDPISEHNRLYWYRQTLGQGPEFLTYFQNEAQLEKSRLLSDRFSAERPKGSFSTLEIQRTEQGDSAMYLCASSLGVYTEAFFGQGTRLTVV.